The next 16 T cell receptor beta chains were all read from a single sample in a study of blood T cell repertoires in COVID-19. TCRdb's table, derived via immunoSEQ multiplex PCR, lists solely in-frame clones and lacks some. The sample contains fewer than 300,000 clones, 70% to 90% of which appear only once. Sequencing was carried out using peripheral blood. All receptors come from a woman between 45 and 65 years old with COVID-19, enrolled during active disease.

J is TRBJ2-3 and V is TRBV12-3 or TRBV12-4; D gene uncertain. This CDR3 comprises 11 residues. V was clipped by 6 bases and J by 4 bases, with 5 bases between them. CDR3 DNA sequence: TGTGCCAGCAGGGCCCCAGATACGCAGTATTTT. Amino acid sequence: CASRAPDTQYF.

In this sample, this clone turned up a few times. The germline gene is not matched at one end of the junction; a read error may be the cause. The chain combines TRBV7-9 with TRBJ2-7, with 11 bases aligning to TRBD2. There are 14 residues in the CDR3. Per the germline V gene, CDR1 is SEHNR and CDR2 is FQNEAQ (reference sequence). The CDR3 reads CASTLAGGPGEQYF. The DNA for the CDR3 is TGTGCCAGCACCTTAGCGGGAGGGCCCGGGGAGCAGTACTTC.

This clone was seen once. This chain's CDR3 is CASSSINEQFF. CDR3 DNA sequence: TGCGCCAGCAGCAGTATCAATGAGCAGTTCTTC. The gene calls are TRBV10-2 and TRBJ2-1; the D is unclear. The CDR3 totals 11 residues. V lost 6 bases and J lost 6, with 6 bases in between. CDR1 is WSHSY and CDR2 is SAAADI in the germline V gene.

CDR3 nucleotides: TGTGCCAGCAGTTCCCGGACGAGGGGGGGGGAGCAGTTCTTC. It specifies CASSSRTRGGEQFF. V is TRBV6-5 and J is TRBJ2-1; weak D call: TRBD2 (7 bases). Per the germline V gene, CDR1 is MNHEY and CDR2 is SVGAGI. V was pared by 4 bases and J by 10 bases, with 17 bases between. This CDR3 is 14 amino acids long.

The gene calls are TRBV6-5 and TRBJ1-1, with D possibly TRBD1 on 6 matching bases. V lost 6 bases and J 10 bases, leaving 21 bases between the germline ends. This CDR3 has 14 amino acids. Germline V gene data show CDR1 as MNHEY and CDR2 as SVGAGI. In DNA form, the CDR3 reads TGTGCCAGCAGCCTAGGGGGGGCGCAAAGCGTAGCTTTCTTT. It specifies CASSLGGAQSVAFF.

This chain uses TRBV9 with TRBJ2-7, with a weak D call TRBD2 (6 bases). V was trimmed by 0 bases and J by 4 bases, leaving 8 bases between them. From germline, CDR1 is SGDLS and CDR2 YYNGEE. There are 13 residues in the CDR3. CDR3 in DNA: TGTGCCAGCAGCGTAGACCGGGAGTACGAGCAGTACTTC. It translates to CASSVDREYEQYF.

This clone has a single count. V and J are TRBV5-4 and TRBJ1-3; D gene ambiguous. The germline V gene has CDR1 SGHNT and CDR2 YYREEE (reference sequence). The CDR3 covers 15 residues. Trimming cost V 0 bases and J 0 bases, with 7 bases left between them. CDR3 nucleotides: TGTGCCAGCAGCTTGGTCGGGAGCTCTGGAAACACCATATATTTT. Its protein is CASSLVGSSGNTIYF.

This clone was detected a few times. Written as DNA, the CDR3 is TGCGCCAGCAGCTCCCAGGGGGCGGTTTTCGGCTACACCTTC. Translating gives CASSSQGAVFGYTF. V gene TRBV5-1 combines with J gene TRBJ1-2; 8 positions match TRBD1. Germline CDR1 and CDR2: SGHRS and YFSETQ. This CDR3 is built from 14 residues. Losses at the gene ends were 3 bases for V and 8 bases for J; bases not matched to a gene: 9.

The J gene is TRBJ2-1, the V gene TRBV6-5; 8 bases map to TRBD1. The V and J ends lost 7 bases and 2 bases, in that order; junction bases with no gene match: 7. The CDR3 loop spans 15 amino acids. Germline CDR1 MNHEY, CDR2 SVGAGI. CDR3 coding DNA: TGTGCCAGCAAAACCTCGGGACAGGCCTACAATGAGCAGTTCTTC. It translates to CASKTSGQAYNEQFF.

Worth noting for this clone: This specimen includes other DNA sequences encoding the same CDR3. The chain recombines TRBV12-3 or TRBV12-4 with TRBJ2-5, with D uncertain. Trimming left V 5 bases short and J 2 bases short, with 3 bases between. The CDR3 has 11 residues. CDR3 amino acids: CASSLQETQYF. For the CDR3, the DNA is TGTGCCAGCAGTCTACAAGAGACCCAGTACTTC.

The chain joins TRBV5-1 to TRBJ2-1; 10 nucleotides line up with TRBD2. The trim removed 5 bases at V and 5 bases at J, leaving 1 base unmatched. Germline loops: CDR1 SGHRS, CDR2 YFSETQ. The CDR3 totals 13 residues. DNA of the CDR3: TGCGCCAGCAGACTAGCGGGAAACAATGAGCAGTTCTTC. Translation gives CASRLAGNNEQFF.

The chain has TRBV7-8 and TRBJ1-5; D might be TRBD1 (5 bases). V was shortened by 1 base and J by 7 bases, with 17 bases between the two germline ends. The length of the CDR3 is 16 residues. CDR1 is SGHVS and CDR2 is FQNEAQ in the germline V gene. The CDR3 loop is CASSLGGGGSHQPQHF. CDR3 in DNA: TGTGCCAGCAGCTTAGGGGGCGGAGGGAGTCACCAGCCCCAGCATTTT.

V usage is TRBV29-1 and J usage is TRBJ1-6; D uncertain. The CDR3 totals 13 residues. The V end was cut by 1 base, the J end by 9 bases, with 10 bases between. The germline V gene has CDR1 SQVTM and CDR2 ANQGSEA. The CDR3 sequence is CSVEVQAGSPLHF. The CDR3 DNA sequence: TGCAGCGTTGAAGTGCAGGCTGGTTCACCCCTCCACTTT. The whole variable domain, filled in from reference TRBV29-1 and TRBJ1-6, reads SAVISQKPSRDICQRGTSLTIQCQVDSQVTMMFWYRQQPGQSLTLIATANQGSEATYESGFVIDKFPISRPNLTFSTLTVSNMSPEDSSIYLCSVEVQAGSPLHFGNGTRLTVT.

This rearrangement joins TRBV29-1 to TRBJ2-2, with 7 bases fitting TRBD1. V gave up 7 bases and J gave up 1 base; unmatched junction bases: 12. Looked up from germline, CDR1 is SQVTM and CDR2 is ANQGSEA. This CDR3 has 16 residues. CDR3 sequence (DNA): TGCAGCGCTCGGAACCCACAGGGGTTGAACACCGGGGAGCTGTTTTTT. This codes for CSARNPQGLNTGELFF.

CDR3 in DNA: TGTGCTAGTGGTTTGGTACCGGCAGCAGGGAGGTACGAGCAGTACTTC. It encodes CASGLVPAAGRYEQYF. The gene calls are TRBV12-5 and TRBJ2-7; perhaps TRBD2 as D (6 bases). Germline CDR1 reads LGHNT; CDR2 reads FRNRAP. This CDR3 contains 16 residues. V lost 0 bases and J 4 bases, leaving 16 bases between the germline ends.

The genes are TRBV5-1 and TRBJ2-1, with a tentative D call TRBD1 (7 bases). Germline V gene sequence: CDR1 SGHRS, CDR2 YFSETQ. The ends were cut back, 0 bases at V and 5 bases at J, with 18 bases in the middle. CDR3 length: 17 residues. CDR3 protein: CASSLAQGGQRNNEQFF. CDR3 sequence (DNA): TGCGCCAGCAGCTTGGCCCAGGGGGGACAGAGAAACAATGAGCAGTTCTTC.